This is a list of T cell receptor beta chains from one sample in a study of beta chain features in type 1 diabetes. TCRdb's table, derived via immunoSEQ multiplex PCR, lists solely in-frame clones and lacks some. The sample includes about 260,000 clones, roughly 24% seen only once; the top ten take about 0.012%. Sample: naive CD4+ T cells from blood. The source is a woman between 25 and 40 years old with type 1 diabetes. Both conserved end residues are part of each CDR3. The D gene is left open where the match is weak. Clone size is not always given. Where it is, it says once, few, many or a class for expanded clones.

>TRBV16|TRBJ2-7|TRBD2|few
TGTGCCAGCAGCCAATATCCTAGCGGATACGAGCAGTACTTC
CASSQYPSGYEQYF
>TRBV21-1|TRBJ2-5|.|.
TGTGCCAGGACAGGGGGTAATCGAGAGACCCAGTACTTC
CARTGGNRETQYF
>TRBV28|TRBJ2-5|TRBD1|few
TGTGCCAGCAGGACAGGGGTAGAGACCCAGTACTTC
CASRTGVETQYF
>TRBV18|TRBJ2-5|.|.
TGTGCCAGCTCACCACCAAGCCAGCGGGCCCAAGAGACCCAGTACTTC
CASSPPSQRAQETQYF
>TRBV19|TRBJ2-1|TRBD2|few
TGTGCCAGTACACTAGCGGGAGGCACAAAGGATGAGCAGTTCTTC
CASTLAGGTKDEQFF
>TRBV20-1|TRBJ2-1|TRBD2|few
TGCAGTGCGCAAAGGGAGGGGCTGCAGTTCTTC
CSAQREGLQFF
>TRBV7-3|TRBJ2-3|TRBD2|few
TGTGCCAGCAGCTCCACTAGCGGGGGGACAGATACGCAGTATTTT
CASSSTSGGTDTQYF
>TRBV6-5|TRBJ2-6|.|.
TGTGCCAGCAGTTACGCTAGCTCTGGGGCCAACGTCCTGACTTTC
CASSYASSGANVLTF
>TRBV29-1|TRBJ1-1|.|.
TGCAGCGTGGCCCCACGATTGATGAACACTGAAGCTTTCTTT
CSVAPRLMNTEAFF
>TRBV18|TRBJ1-1|.|few
TGTGCCAGCTCACCATCAGGACACCGGAACACTGAAGCTTTCTTT
CASSPSGHRNTEAFF
>TRBV19|TRBJ1-3|.|.
TGTGCCAGTAGTACCCATCGACAGAGCTCTGGAAACACCATATATTTT
CASSTHRQSSGNTIYF
>TRBV5-1|TRBJ2-1|.|.
TGCGCCAGCAGCTCTCCCGGGTCCTACAATGAGCAGTTCTTC
CASSSPGSYNEQFF
>TRBV9|TRBJ1-2|.|.
TGTGCCAGCAGCGTAGGCATCCAGGCGTTAAACTATGGCTACACCTTC
CASSVGIQALNYGYTF
>TRBV5-1|TRBJ2-3|TRBD2|.
TGCGCCAGCAATCCCGGGACTAGCGGCCGCACAGATACGCAGTATTTT
CASNPGTSGRTDTQYF
>TRBV2|TRBJ2-7|.|few
TGTGCCAGCAGTGGGGGGGTGAGCGAGCAGTACTTC
CASSGGVSEQYF
>TRBV9|TRBJ2-1|.|.
TGTGCCAGCAGCGAGACCTCCGGGACCTACAATGAGCAGTTCTTC
CASSETSGTYNEQFF
>TRBV30|TRBJ2-7|TRBD1|.
TGTGCCTGCAACCGGGACAGAACCTACGAGCAGTACTTC
CACNRDRTYEQYF
>TRBV2|TRBJ1-2|.|few
TGTGCCCGCCGGGCCCAGGGGAACTATGGCTACACCTTC
CARRAQGNYGYTF
>TRBV4-2|TRBJ1-2|TRBD1|once
TGTGCCAGCAGCCAAGCCGGGACAGGGGGCTCCTATGGCTACACCTTC
CASSQAGTGGSYGYTF
>TRBV7-2|TRBJ2-5|.|.
TGTGCCAGCAGGGAGTGGGAGACCCAGTACTTC
CASREWETQYF
>TRBV4-2|TRBJ2-5|.|.
TGTGCCAGCAGCCAAGATGGGACGGGGGGCCCAGAGACCCAGTACTTC
CASSQDGTGGPETQYF
>TRBV2|TRBJ2-7|.|.
TGTGCCAGCATCCGGGAAATTAATTCCTACGAGCAGTACTTC
CASIREINSYEQYF
>TRBV27|TRBJ2-7|TRBD1|few
TGTGCCAGCAGGTTAAGGACAGGGCGGGAGCAGTACTTC
CASRLRTGREQYF
>TRBV18|TRBJ1-2|.|few
TGTGCCAGCTCACCACCAGCCGAATATGGCTACACCTTC
CASSPPAEYGYTF
>TRBV27|TRBJ1-1|.|.
TGTGCCAGCAGCCCCGAGGGAAGGACAGTGAACACTGAAGCTTTCTTT
CASSPEGRTVNTEAFF
>TRBV2|TRBJ1-1|.|few
TGTGCCAGCAGCTCCCAGTGGCTAGACAGTTTTTTT
CASSSQWLDSFF
>TRBV15|TRBJ1-3|.|.
TGTGCCACCAGCAGACAGACAACGTCCTCTGGAAACACCATATATTTT
CATSRQTTSSGNTIYF
>TRBV28|TRBJ2-5|TRBD1|few
TGTGCCAGCAGAAACAGGGGAACGACCCAGTACTTC
CASRNRGTTQYF
>TRBV30|TRBJ2-7|.|few
TGTGCCTGGAGCCTTCCGTACGAGCAGTACTTC
CAWSLPYEQYF
>TRBV29-1|TRBJ1-1|.|.
TGCAGCGTCGTATCGGTCCTGCCCAACACTGAAGCTTTCTTT
CSVVSVLPNTEAFF
>TRBV4-2|TRBJ2-1|TRBD2|.
TGTGCCAGCAGCCAAGCGACTAGCGTTTACAATGAGCAGTTCTTC
CASSQATSVYNEQFF
>TRBV29-1|TRBJ2-3|.|few
TGCAGCGTTGACTTTCTCGGTACCACAGATACGCAGTATTTT
CSVDFLGTTDTQYF
>TRBV5-6|TRBJ2-1|TRBD2|few
TGTGCCAGCACCTGGGGGGCGGGAGGGGCCTACAATGAGCAGTTCTTC
CASTWGAGGAYNEQFF